This T cell receptor beta chain appears in the sequencing data of a study of OX40 agonist ivuxolimab in advanced cancers. About the research overall: While on treatment, patients had intravenous ivuxolimab at 0.01 to 10 mg/kg every 2 weeks. Study results and limitations: Researchers report that CD8+ T cells had, on average, more expanded clones than CD4+. In the expanded peripheral T cells, antigen specificity was never determined. Some of the nonresponding patients also showed low levels of normalized T-cell clonal expansion.

V lost 7 bases to trimming and J lost 2 bases, with 15 bases between them. Germline assignment: CDR1 SEHNR and CDR2 FQNEAQ (reference sequence). The CDR3 has 15 residues. Details on this clone: Its specificity is unknown.

Sequenced by immunoSEQ multiplex PCR; TCRdb stores in-frame clones only, minus some. This sample has 65,000 to 85,000 clones, with roughly 91% found just once. Sequencing used CD4+ or CD8+ T cells sorted from blood, obtained in a trial of the OX40 agonist ivuxolimab. The J gene is TRBJ1-3, the V gene TRBV7-9; D is unresolved. This TCR was sampled from an adult with an advanced solid tumor such as melanoma, head and neck, liver or kidney cancer. The CDR3 sequence: CASTETPTPGNTIYF. The CDR3 nucleotides are TGTGCCAGCACCGAGACTCCCACCCCTGGAAACACCATATATTTT.